This TCR beta chain stems from a study of CD8 T cells in ankylosing spondylitis. General study points: Characteristic, it appeared, of ankylosing spondylitis blood was a TCR beta motif of 7 or 8 highly homologous variants. Past studies reported some motif variants in reactive arthritis synovial fluid and blood. The disease-linked clones had a CD8+ phenotype and low blood frequencies. Reportedly, disease-linked clones are significantly enriched in ankylosing spondylitis patients' matched synovial fluid.

Between the trimmed V and J ends, which lost 4 bases and 2 bases, there was a span of 11 bases. Germline V gives CDR1 KGHDR, CDR2 SFDVKD. The length of the CDR3 is 15 residues. Of note for this clonotype: The target antigen is unknown.

TCRdb processed the 5' RACE reads anew with MiXCR; each CDR3 protein has one entry. The repertoire holds 200,000 to 250,000 distinct CDR3 sequences, 8% to 11% seen once, with 20% to 25% in the top ten. V and J are TRBV24-1 and TRBJ2-4; D possibly uses TRBD1 or TRBD2 (5 bases each). Sample: blood, either unsorted or a sorted T cell fraction (not recorded which). The clonotype originates from a male donor with ankylosing spondylitis or in good health (not recorded which). CDR3 nucleotides: TGTGCCACCAGTGACTCGGGACCAACCAAAAACATTCAGTACTTC. It is translated as CATSDSGPTKNIQYF.